A few counts support the clone carrying this T cell receptor (beta chain). Its specificity is unknown. This CDR3 comprises 11 residues. CDR1 and CDR2 from the germline V gene are DFQATT and SNEGSKA (reference sequence). V lost 3 bases to trimming and J lost 10 bases, with 10 bases between them. The source of the sample is a study of neoadjuvant anti-PD-1 for oral cavity cancer. General study findings and limits: Each response group had just a few patients in TCR analyses.

Patients had HPV-negative, locally advanced oral cavity squamous cell carcinoma. Analysis of PBMCs was direct, with no culture step. The table came from immunoSEQ multiplex PCR; TCRdb's copy has only in-frame clones and leaves some out. The sample has fewer than 70,000 clones; under 85% are singletons. Sequenced here: PBMCs, sampled before nivolumab (anti-PD-1) treatment. The V call is TRBV20-1, the J call TRBJ2-1; D is unclear. The clonotype was recovered from a person between 35 and 79 years old with oral cavity squamous cell carcinoma. The CDR3 DNA follows: TGCAGTGCTAGCGCCTTTGGGGAGCAGTTCTTC. Its translation is CSASAFGEQFF.